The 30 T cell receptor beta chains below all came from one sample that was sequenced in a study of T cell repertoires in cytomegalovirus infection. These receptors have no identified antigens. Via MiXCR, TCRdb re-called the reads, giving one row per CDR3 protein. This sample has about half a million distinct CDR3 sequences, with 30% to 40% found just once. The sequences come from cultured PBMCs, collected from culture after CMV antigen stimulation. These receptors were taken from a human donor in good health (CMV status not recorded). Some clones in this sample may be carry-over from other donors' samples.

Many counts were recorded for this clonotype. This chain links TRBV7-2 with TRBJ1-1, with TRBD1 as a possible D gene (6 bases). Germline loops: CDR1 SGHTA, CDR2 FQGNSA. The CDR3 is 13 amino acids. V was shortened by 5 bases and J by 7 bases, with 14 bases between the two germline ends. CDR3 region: CASSRGQTIEAFF. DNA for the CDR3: TGTGCCAGCAGCCGCGGACAGACAATTGAAGCTTTCTTT.

The CDR3 is CASSQEAAKGQFF. In nucleotides, the CDR3 is TGTGCCAGCAGCCAAGAAGCCGCGAAGGGTCAGTTCTTC. V usage is TRBV3-1 and J usage is TRBJ2-1; D not resolved. Trimming cost V 0 bases and J 13 bases, with 13 bases left between them. The CDR3 sequence is 13 residues long. Germline loops: CDR1 LGHDT, CDR2 YNNKEL (reference sequence).

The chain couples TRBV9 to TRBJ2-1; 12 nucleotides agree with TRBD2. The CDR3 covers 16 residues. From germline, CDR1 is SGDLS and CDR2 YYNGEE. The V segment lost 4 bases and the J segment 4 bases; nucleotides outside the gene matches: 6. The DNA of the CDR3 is TGTGCCAGCAGCCCTCCTAGCGGGGGGGTTTACAATGAGCAGTTCTTC. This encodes CASSPPSGGVYNEQFF.

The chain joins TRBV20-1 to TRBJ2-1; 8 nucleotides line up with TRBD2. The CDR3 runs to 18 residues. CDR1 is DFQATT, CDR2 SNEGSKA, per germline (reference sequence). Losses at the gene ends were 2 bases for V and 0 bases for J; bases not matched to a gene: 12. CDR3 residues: CSARPSSGSSGSYNEQFF. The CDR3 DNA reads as TGCAGTGCTAGACCGTCGAGCGGGAGTTCCGGCTCCTACAATGAGCAGTTCTTC.

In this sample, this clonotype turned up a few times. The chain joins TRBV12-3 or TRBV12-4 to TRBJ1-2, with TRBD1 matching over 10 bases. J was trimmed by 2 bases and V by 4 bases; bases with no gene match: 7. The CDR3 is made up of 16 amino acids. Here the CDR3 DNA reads TGTGCCAGCAGTTCGGGACAGGGGTCCTTGAACTATGGCTACACCTTC. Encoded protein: CASSSGQGSLNYGYTF.

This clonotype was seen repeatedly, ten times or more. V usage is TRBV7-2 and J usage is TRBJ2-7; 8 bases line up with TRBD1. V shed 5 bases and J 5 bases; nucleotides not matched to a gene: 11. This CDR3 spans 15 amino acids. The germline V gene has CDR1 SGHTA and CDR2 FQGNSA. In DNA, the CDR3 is TGTGCCAGCAGCCAAACTGTCGGACAGGGAAACGAGCAGTACTTC. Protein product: CASSQTVGQGNEQYF. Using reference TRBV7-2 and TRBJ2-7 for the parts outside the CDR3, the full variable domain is GAGVSQSPSNKVTEKGKDVELRCDPISGHTALYWYRQSLGQGLEFLIYFQGNSAPDKSGLPSDRFSAERTGGSVSTLTIQRTQQEDSAVYLCASSQTVGQGNEQYFGPGTRLTVT.

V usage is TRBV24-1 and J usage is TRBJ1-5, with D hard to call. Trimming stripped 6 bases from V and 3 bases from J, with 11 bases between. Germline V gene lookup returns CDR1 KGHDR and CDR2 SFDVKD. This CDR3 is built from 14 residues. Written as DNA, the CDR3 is TGTGCCACCAGTCAGAAAGGGATCAATCAGCCCCAGCATTTT. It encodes CATSQKGINQPQHF.

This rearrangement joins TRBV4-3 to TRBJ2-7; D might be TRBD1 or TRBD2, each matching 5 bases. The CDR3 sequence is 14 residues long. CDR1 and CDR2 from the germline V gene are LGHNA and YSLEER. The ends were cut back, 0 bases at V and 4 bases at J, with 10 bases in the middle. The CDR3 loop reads CASSQDMWGYEQYF. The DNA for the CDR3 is TGCGCCAGCAGCCAAGATATGTGGGGGTACGAGCAGTACTTC.

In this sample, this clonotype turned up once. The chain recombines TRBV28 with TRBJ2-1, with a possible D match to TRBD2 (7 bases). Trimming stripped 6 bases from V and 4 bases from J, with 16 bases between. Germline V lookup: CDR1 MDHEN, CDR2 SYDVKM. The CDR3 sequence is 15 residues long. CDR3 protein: CASRGGASGYNEQFF. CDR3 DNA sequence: TGTGCCAGCAGGGGGGGGGCTAGCGGTTACAATGAGCAGTTCTTC.

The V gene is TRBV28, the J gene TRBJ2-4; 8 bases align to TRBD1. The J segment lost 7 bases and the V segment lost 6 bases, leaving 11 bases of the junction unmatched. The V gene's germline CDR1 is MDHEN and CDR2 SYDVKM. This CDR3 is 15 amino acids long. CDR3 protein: CASSLPGTGRNIQYF. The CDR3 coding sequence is TGTGCCAGCAGCCTACCCGGGACAGGCCGGAACATTCAGTACTTC.

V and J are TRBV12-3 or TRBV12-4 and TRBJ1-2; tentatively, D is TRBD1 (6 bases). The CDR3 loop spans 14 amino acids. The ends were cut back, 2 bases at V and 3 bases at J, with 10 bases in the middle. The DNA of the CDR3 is TGTGCCAGCAGTTTACGGGGGCGCGACTATGGCTACACCTTC. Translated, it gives CASSLRGRDYGYTF.

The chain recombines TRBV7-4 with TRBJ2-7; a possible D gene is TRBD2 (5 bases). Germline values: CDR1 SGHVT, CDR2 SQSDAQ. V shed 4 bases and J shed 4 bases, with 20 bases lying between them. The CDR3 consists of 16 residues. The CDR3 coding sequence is TGTGCCAGCAGCTCGACTCAGCGGAAACAGCAATACGAGCAGTACGTC. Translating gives CASSSTQRKQQYEQYV.

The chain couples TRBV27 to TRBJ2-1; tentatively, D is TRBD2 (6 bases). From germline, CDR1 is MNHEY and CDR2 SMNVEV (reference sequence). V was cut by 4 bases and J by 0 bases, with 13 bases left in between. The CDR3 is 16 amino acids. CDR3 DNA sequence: TGTGCCAGCAGTTCGCGGGACGGGAGCTCCTACAATGAGCAGTTCTTC. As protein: CASSSRDGSSYNEQFF.

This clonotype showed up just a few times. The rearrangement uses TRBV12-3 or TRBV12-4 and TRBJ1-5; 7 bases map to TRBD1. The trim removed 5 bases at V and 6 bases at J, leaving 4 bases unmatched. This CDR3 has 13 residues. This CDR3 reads CASSTGVAQPQHF. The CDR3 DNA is TGTGCCAGCAGTACAGGGGTTGCTCAGCCCCAGCATTTT.

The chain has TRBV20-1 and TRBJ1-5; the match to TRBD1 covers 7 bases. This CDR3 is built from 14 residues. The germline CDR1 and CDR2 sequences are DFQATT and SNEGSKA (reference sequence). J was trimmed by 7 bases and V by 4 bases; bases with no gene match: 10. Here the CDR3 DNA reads TGCAGTGCTAATCCAAACAGGGGAAGACAGCCCCAGCATTTT. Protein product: CSANPNRGRQPQHF.

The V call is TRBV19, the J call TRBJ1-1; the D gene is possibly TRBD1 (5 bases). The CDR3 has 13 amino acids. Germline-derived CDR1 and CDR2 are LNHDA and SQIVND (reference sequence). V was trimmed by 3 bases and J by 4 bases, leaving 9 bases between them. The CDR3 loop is CASSMAGGTEAFF. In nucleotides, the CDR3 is TGTGCCAGTAGTATGGCCGGGGGCACTGAAGCTTTCTTT.

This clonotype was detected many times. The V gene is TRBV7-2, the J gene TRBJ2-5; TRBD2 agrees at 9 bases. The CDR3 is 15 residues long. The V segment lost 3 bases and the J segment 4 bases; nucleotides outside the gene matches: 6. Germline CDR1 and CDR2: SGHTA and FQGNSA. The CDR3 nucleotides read TGTGCCAGCAGCTTGGGCGGGAGGGCCGGAGAGACCCAGTACTTC. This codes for CASSLGGRAGETQYF.

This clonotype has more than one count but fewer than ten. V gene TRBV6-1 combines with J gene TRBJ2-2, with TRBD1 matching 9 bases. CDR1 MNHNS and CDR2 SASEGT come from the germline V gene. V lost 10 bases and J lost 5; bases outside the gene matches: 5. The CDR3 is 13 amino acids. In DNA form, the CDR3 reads TGTGCCACGGGACAGGGAGGGACCGGGGAGCTGTTTTTT. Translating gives CATGQGGTGELFF.

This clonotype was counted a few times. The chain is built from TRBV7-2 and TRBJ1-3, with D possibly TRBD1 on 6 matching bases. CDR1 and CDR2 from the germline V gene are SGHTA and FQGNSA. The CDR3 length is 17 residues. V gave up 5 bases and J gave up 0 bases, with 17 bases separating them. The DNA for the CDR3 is TGTGCCAGCAGCAAAGAAGGGCAGGGGTTCTCTGGAAACACCATATATTTT. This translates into CASSKEGQGFSGNTIYF.

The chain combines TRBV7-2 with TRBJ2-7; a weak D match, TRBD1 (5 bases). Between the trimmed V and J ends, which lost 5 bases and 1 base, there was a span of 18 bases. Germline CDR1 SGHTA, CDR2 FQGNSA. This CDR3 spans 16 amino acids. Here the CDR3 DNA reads TGTGCCAGCAGCCCTAGGGCAGGGTTTCGTTCCTACGAGCAGTACTTC. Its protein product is CASSPRAGFRSYEQYF.

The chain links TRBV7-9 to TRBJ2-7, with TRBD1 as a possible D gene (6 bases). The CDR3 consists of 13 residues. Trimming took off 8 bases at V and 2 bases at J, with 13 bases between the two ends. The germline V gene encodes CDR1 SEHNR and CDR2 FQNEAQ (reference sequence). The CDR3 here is CASSGQNPYEQYF. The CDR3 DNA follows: TGTGCCAGCTCAGGACAGAACCCCTACGAGCAGTACTTC.

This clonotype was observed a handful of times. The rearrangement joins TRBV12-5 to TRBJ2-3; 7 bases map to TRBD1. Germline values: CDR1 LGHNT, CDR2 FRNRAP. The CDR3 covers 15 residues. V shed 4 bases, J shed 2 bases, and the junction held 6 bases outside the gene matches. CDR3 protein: CASGSGDSTTDTQYF. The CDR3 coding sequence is TGTGCTAGTGGTTCCGGGGACAGTACCACAGATACGCAGTATTTT.

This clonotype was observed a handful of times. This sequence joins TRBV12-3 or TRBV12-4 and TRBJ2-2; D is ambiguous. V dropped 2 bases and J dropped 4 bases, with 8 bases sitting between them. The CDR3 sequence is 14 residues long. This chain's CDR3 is CASSLFDPTGELFF. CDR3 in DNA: TGTGCCAGCAGTTTATTCGACCCCACCGGGGAGCTGTTTTTT.

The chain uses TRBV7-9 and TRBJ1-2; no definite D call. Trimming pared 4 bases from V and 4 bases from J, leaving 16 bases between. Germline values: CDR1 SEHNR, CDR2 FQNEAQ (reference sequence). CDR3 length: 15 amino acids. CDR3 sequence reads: CASSSLSPNLYGYTF. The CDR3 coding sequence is TGTGCCAGCAGCTCGCTCTCACCAAACCTCTATGGCTACACCTTC.

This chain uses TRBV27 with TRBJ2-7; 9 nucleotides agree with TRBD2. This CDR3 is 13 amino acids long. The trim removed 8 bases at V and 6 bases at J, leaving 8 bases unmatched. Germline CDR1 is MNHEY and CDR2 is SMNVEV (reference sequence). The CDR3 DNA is TGTGCCAGCCGGGCTAGCGGGAAAAGCGAGCAGTACGTC. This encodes CASRASGKSEQYV.

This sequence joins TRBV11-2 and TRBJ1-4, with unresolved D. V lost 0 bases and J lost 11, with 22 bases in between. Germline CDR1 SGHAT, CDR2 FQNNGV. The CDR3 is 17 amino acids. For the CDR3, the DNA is TGTGCCAGCAGCTTAGATGTCCATGGGAATATCCTGAAGAAACTGTTTTTT. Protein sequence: CASSLDVHGNILKKLFF.

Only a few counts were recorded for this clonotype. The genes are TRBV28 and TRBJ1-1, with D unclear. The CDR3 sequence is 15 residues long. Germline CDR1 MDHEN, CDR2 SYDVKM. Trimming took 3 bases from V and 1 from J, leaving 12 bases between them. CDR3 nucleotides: TGTGCCAGCAGTTTCGACTGGACCGGGAACACTGAAGCTTTCTTT. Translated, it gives CASSFDWTGNTEAFF.

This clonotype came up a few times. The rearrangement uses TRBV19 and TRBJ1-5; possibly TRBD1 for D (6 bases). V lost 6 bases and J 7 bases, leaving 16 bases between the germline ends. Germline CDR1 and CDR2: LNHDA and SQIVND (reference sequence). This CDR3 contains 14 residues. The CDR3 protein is CASRPLGQTQPQHF. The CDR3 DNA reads TGTGCCAGTAGACCCCTCGGACAGACCCAGCCCCAGCATTTT.

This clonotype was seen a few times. The CDR3 protein is CASSLGFPSYEQYV. The CDR3 DNA follows: TGTGCCAGCAGCTTGGGGTTCCCCTCCTACGAGCAGTACGTC. The gene calls are TRBV5-6 and TRBJ2-7; D gene unclear. CDR1 SGHDT and CDR2 YYEEEE come from the germline V gene. The CDR3 loop spans 14 amino acids. V lost 0 bases, J lost 0 bases, and 7 bases lay in between.

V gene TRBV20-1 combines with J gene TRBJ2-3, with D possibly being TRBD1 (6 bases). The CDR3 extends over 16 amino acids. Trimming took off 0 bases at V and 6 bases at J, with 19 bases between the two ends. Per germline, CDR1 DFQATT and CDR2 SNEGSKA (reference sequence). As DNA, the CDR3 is TGCAGTGCTAGAGATCAACCGACCAGGGGATGGGATACGCAGTATTTT. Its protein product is CSARDQPTRGWDTQYF.